Listed below are T cell receptor beta chains from one sample, sequenced in a study of cytomegalovirus exposure and HLA in healthy donors. This table comes from immunoSEQ multiplex PCR, and its TCRdb copy is limited to in-frame clones, with some not included. The table shows roughly 240,000 clones, with roughly 82% occurring only once. Material for sequencing was PBMCs. The receptors derive from a woman aged 40-49 years in good health and CMV-seropositive. The CDR3 runs from the conserved cysteine through the conserved F or W. A D gene is named only where the DNA matches it firmly. Some rows mark clone size as missing; the rest say once, few, many or name a class of expanded clone.

TRBV19,TRBD1,.,TRBJ1-6,TGTGCCAGTAAACAGGGGGATTCACCCCTCCACTTT,CASKQGDSPLHF
TRBV7-2,.,.,TRBJ1-1,TGTGCCAGCAGTGCGCTTCTGGAGACTGAAGCTTTCTTT,CASSALLETEAFF
TRBV10-3,TRBD2,.,TRBJ2-7,TGTGCCATCAGTCCGGGAGGGGGGTCCTACGAGCAGTACTTC,CAISPGGGSYEQYF
TRBV7-2,TRBD1,.,TRBJ2-7,TGTGCCAGCAGCCCCCAGCCAGGGGGCTTCCACGAGCAGTACTTC,CASSPQPGGFHEQYF
TRBV12-2,.,.,TRBJ2-1,TGTGCAAGTCGCCCAGATGGCGGGAGGGATTTCGGTGAGCAGTTCTTC,CASRPDGGRDFGEQFF
TRBV5-4,.,.,TRBJ2-2,TGTGCCAGCAGCCTGGATGGGAGGTACACCGGGGAGCTGTTTTTT,CASSLDGRYTGELFF
TRBV7-2,TRBD2,.,TRBJ2-3,TGTGCCAGCAGCGATAGCGGGAGGGCGACAGATACGCAGTATTTT,CASSDSGRATDTQYF
TRBV10-3,TRBD1,once,TRBJ1-1,TGTGCCACGCACGAACAGGGGGGCACTGAAGCTTTCTTT,CATHEQGGTEAFF
TRBV25-1,.,.,TRBJ1-5,TGTGCCAGCAGTGAGGGGACACAAAGCAATCAGCCCCAGCATTTT,CASSEGTQSNQPQHF
TRBV29-1,.,once,TRBJ2-5,TGCAGCGTTGAATTCAAAGGTCCAGGGGAGACCCAGTACTTC,CSVEFKGPGETQYF
TRBV7-3,TRBD2,.,TRBJ2-7,TGTGCCAGCAGCCCCGAACCCGGGACTAGCTACGAGCAGTACTTC,CASSPEPGTSYEQYF